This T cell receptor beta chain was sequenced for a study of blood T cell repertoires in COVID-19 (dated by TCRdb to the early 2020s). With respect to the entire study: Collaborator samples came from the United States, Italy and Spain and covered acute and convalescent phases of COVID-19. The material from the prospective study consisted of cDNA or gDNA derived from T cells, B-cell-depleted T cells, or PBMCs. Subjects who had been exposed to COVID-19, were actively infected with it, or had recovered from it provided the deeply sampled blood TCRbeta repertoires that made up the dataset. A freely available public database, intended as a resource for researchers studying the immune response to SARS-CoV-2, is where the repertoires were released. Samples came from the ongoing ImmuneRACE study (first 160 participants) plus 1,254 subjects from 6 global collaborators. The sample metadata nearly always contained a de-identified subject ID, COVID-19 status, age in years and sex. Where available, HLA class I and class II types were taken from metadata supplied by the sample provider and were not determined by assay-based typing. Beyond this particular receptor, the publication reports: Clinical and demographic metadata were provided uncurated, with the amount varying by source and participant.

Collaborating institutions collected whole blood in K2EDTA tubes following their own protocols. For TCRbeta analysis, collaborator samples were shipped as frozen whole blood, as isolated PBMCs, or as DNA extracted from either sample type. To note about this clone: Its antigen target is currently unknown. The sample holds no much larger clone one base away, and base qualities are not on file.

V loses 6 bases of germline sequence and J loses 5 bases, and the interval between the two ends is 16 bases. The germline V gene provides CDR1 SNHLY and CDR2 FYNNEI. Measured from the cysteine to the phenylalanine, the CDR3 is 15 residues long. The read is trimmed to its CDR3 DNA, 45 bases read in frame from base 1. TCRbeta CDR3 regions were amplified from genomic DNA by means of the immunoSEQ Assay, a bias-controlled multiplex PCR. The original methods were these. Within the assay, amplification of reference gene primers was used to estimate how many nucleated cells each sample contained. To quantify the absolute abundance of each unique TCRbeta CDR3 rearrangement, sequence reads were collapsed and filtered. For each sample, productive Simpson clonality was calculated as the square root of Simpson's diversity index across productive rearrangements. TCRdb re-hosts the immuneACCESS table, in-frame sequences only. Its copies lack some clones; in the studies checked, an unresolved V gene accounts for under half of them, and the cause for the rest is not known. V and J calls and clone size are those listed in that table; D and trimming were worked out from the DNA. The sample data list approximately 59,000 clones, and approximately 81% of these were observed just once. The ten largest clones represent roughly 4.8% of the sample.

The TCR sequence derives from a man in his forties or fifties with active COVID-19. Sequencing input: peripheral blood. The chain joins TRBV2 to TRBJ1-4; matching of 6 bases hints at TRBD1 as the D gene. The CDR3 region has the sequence CASRSQGTQNEKLFF. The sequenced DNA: TGTGCCAGCAGGTCTCAGGGGACCCAAAATGAAAAACTGTTTTTT.